This T cell receptor beta chain originates from a study of blood T cell repertoires in COVID-19. The overall study: Sources were T cells, B-cell-depleted T cells, or PBMCs; the material itself was cDNA or gDNA.

Each exposed participant met a COVID-19 case in the 2 weeks preceding study entry. This CDR3 comprises 14 residues. V lost 0 bases to trimming and J lost 8 bases, with 11 bases between them. Germline loops: CDR1 MNHEY, CDR2 SVGEGT. Sequencing was performed with immunoSEQ multiplex PCR; in TCRdb, only in-frame clones are kept and a portion is missing. The sample has approximately 220,000 clones; roughly 80% are singletons. The rearrangement uses TRBV6-2 or TRBV6-3 and TRBJ2-1; weak D call: TRBD2 (6 bases). The origin of this receptor is a woman in her forties who had been exposed to COVID-19. Sequenced: PBMCs or T cells enriched from blood (not recorded which). In nucleotides, the CDR3 is TGTGCCAGCAGTTACTCTGACCCGGGGGATGAGCAGTTCTTC. Its translation: CASSYSDPGDEQFF.